Listed below are T cell receptor beta chains from one sample, sequenced in a study of T cell changes during pregnancy in multiple sclerosis. TCRdb's copy holds only in-frame clones and misses some; the assay was immunoSEQ multiplex PCR. The sample has 50,000 or so clones, about 92% seen once. Sequenced material: CD4+ T cells from peripheral blood mononuclear cells, taken after pregnancy. These receptors were taken from a female donor with multiple sclerosis, enrolled in a pregnancy study. CDR3s include the opening cysteine and the closing phenylalanine or tryptophan. D genes are given only for firm matches. Only some rows state a clone size, as once, few, many or a class for expanded clones.

size	V	length	D	J	DNA	CDR3
.	TRBV27	13	TRBD1	TRBJ2-7	TGTGCCAGCAGTAACAGGGGGCGCAACGAGCAGTACTTC	CASSNRGRNEQYF
once	TRBV27	15	TRBD2	TRBJ2-3	TGTGCCAGCCGGAAGCGGGAGACCAGCACAGATACGCAGTATTTT	CASRKRETSTDTQYF
.	TRBV5-5	18	.	TRBJ2-6	TGTGCCAGCAGCTTGAACGGAGCCGGAAGTACTGGCCCGGGGGTCCTGACTTTC	CASSLNGAGSTGPGVLTF
.	TRBV19	15	.	TRBJ2-7	TGTGCCAGCCGTGATTCAGGGGCCCCGTCCTACGAGCAGTACTTC	CASRDSGAPSYEQYF
.	TRBV18	15	.	TRBJ2-1	TGTGCCAGCTCACCAAAGGAGGGCCTCTACAATGAGCAGTTCTTC	CASSPKEGLYNEQFF
.	TRBV5-6	13	TRBD1	TRBJ1-1	TGTGCCAGCAGCTTAGGGACAGGGCTTTGGGCTTTCTTT	CASSLGTGLWAFF
.	TRBV7-2	15	.	TRBJ2-3	TGTGCCAGCAGCTTAGTCGTACTAACAACAGATACGCAGTATTTT	CASSLVVLTTDTQYF
once	TRBV6-5	14	TRBD1	TRBJ2-1	TGTGCCAGCAGACGGGGACAGGGGGCCAATGAGCAGTTCTTC	CASRRGQGANEQFF
.	TRBV30	16	TRBD1	TRBJ1-1	TGTGCCTGGAGTGAGTGGGGGACAGCTCTGAACACTGAAGCTTTCTTT	CAWSEWGTALNTEAFF
.	TRBV27	15	.	TRBJ1-5	TGTGCCAGCAGTCCTAACGGGGGGGCTCACCAGCCCCAGCATTTT	CASSPNGGAHQPQHF
.	TRBV7-2	17	.	TRBJ2-2	TGTGCCAGCAGCTCCCGAGCGGCTAGCCTGAACACCGGGGAGCTGTTTTTT	CASSSRAASLNTGELFF
.	TRBV27	13	TRBD1	TRBJ2-2	TGTGCCAGCGCCGGGACAGGGAACGGGGAGCTGTTTTTT	CASAGTGNGELFF
.	TRBV6-6	16	TRBD1	TRBJ1-4	TGTGCCAGCAAATTTCGGGGCGGGACAGCTAATGAAAAACTGTTTTTT	CASKFRGGTANEKLFF
.	TRBV4-3	16	.	TRBJ1-1	TGCGCCAGCAGACCATATGGGGCAGGGATGAACACTGAAGCTTTCTTT	CASRPYGAGMNTEAFF
.	TRBV6-5	12	.	TRBJ1-5	TGTGCCAGCAGTTCTGTACCCGGGCCCCAGCATTTT	CASSSVPGPQHF
.	TRBV5-1	17	.	TRBJ2-1	TGCGCCAGCAGCTTGATTGGGGCTATTCGCTCCTACAATGAGCAGTTCTTC	CASSLIGAIRSYNEQFF
few	TRBV5-1	13	.	TRBJ1-1	TGCGCCAGCAGCTCCACCGGGACTCCCTCAGCTTTCTTT	CASSSTGTPSAFF
.	TRBV7-9	14	TRBD2	TRBJ2-7	TGTGCCAGCAGCCTAGCGGGAGGACGGGACGAGCAGTACTTC	CASSLAGGRDEQYF
.	TRBV23-1	13	.	TRBJ2-7	TGCGCCAGCAGTCGGGGCACCCGCTGGGAGCAGTACTTC	CASSRGTRWEQYF
.	TRBV6-5	15	TRBD2	TRBJ2-5	TGTGCCAGCAGCAATAGCGGGAGGGCCAGGGAGACCCAGTACTTC	CASSNSGRARETQYF
once	TRBV4-1	14	.	TRBJ2-3	TGCGCCAGCAGCCTTGAGGCCCGATCCGATACGCAGTATTTT	CASSLEARSDTQYF
.	TRBV27	15	.	TRBJ1-4	TGTGCCAGCAGTTTATTCCTCTCAACTAATGAAAAACTGTTTTTT	CASSLFLSTNEKLFF
.	TRBV5-1	14	.	TRBJ2-3	TGCGCCAGCAGCTTGACTAGTTCCACAGATACGCAGTATTTT	CASSLTSSTDTQYF
.	TRBV7-9	16	.	TRBJ2-1	TGTGCCAGCAGCCCGTCCCGGGACAAACGCTACAATGAGCAGTTCTTC	CASSPSRDKRYNEQFF
.	TRBV19	13	.	TRBJ1-2	TGTGCCACTCCGGGTCGATTGGGCTATGGCTACACCTTC	CATPGRLGYGYTF
.	TRBV5-1	14	.	TRBJ1-2	TGCGCCAGCAGCTTGGCCGGGTGGCACTATGGCTACACCTTC	CASSLAGWHYGYTF
.	TRBV19	16	TRBD2	TRBJ2-2	TGTGCCAGTATGCGAAGCGGGAGGGGAAACACCGGGGAGCTGTTTTTT	CASMRSGRGNTGELFF
.	TRBV11-3	14	.	TRBJ2-2	TGTGCCAGCAGCGTGGGAGGCGAATCCGGGGAGCTGTTTTTT	CASSVGGESGELFF
.	TRBV7-3	15	TRBD1	TRBJ1-1	TGTGCCAGCAGCGTAGGGGGACAGGTGAACACTGAAGCTTTCTTT	CASSVGGQVNTEAFF
medium-sized	TRBV9	18	TRBD1	TRBJ1-3	TGTGCCAGCACCTTAAGCCCTGTGGCAGGGGGCTCTGGAAACACCATATATTTT	CASTLSPVAGGSGNTIYF
.	TRBV7-2	16	TRBD1	TRBJ1-5	TGTGCCAGCAGGTCGTTGACGACAGGGCCAAATCAGCCCCAGCATTTT	CASRSLTTGPNQPQHF
.	TRBV19	16	.	TRBJ2-2	TGTGCCAGTTGTCCCGCCGGGACAATTAACACCGGGGAGCTGTTTTTT	CASCPAGTINTGELFF
.	TRBV18	14	.	TRBJ2-1	TGTGCCAGCTCAAAGCCGGGAGTATTGGATGAGCAGTTCTTC	CASSKPGVLDEQFF
.	TRBV28	16	TRBD2	TRBJ2-1	TGTGCCAGCAGAAACCCCCCGACTAGCGGGAGAACTGAGCAGTTCTTC	CASRNPPTSGRTEQFF
few	TRBV5-8	13	.	TRBJ2-3	TGTGCCAGCACCCTGAGACACACAGATACGCAGTATTTT	CASTLRHTDTQYF
.	TRBV7-2	15	TRBD1	TRBJ1-5	TGTGCCAGCAGCTCCCCGGACAGGGGTAATCAGCCCCAGCATTTT	CASSSPDRGNQPQHF
.	TRBV7-3	14	.	TRBJ2-1	TGTGCCAGCAGCTTTGGCAGCTCCTACAATGAGCAGTTCTTC	CASSFGSSYNEQFF
.	TRBV29-1	14	TRBD2	TRBJ2-3	TGCAGCGTTGAGCTAGCGGGCCGCACAGATACGCAGTATTTT	CSVELAGRTDTQYF
.	TRBV2	13	TRBD1	TRBJ1-4	TGTGCCAGCAGTACAGGGGGCAATGAAAAACTGTTTTTT	CASSTGGNEKLFF
.	TRBV7-9	14	.	TRBJ2-1	TGTGCCAGCAGCCAGGCGGGGGCCGGCGATGAGCAGTTCTTC	CASSQAGAGDEQFF
.	TRBV7-2	14	.	TRBJ2-7	TGTGCCAGCAGCTTAGAAGCTGCCTCCTACGAGCAGTACTTC	CASSLEAASYEQYF
.	TRBV10-3	11	.	TRBJ1-2	TGTGCCATCTCTTACGAGGGCGGCTACACCTTC	CAISYEGGYTF
.	TRBV28	15	TRBD2	TRBJ2-5	TGTGCCAGCAGTTTTTTAAGCGGGAGTCTGGAGACCCAGTACTTC	CASSFLSGSLETQYF
.	TRBV5-4	14	TRBD2	TRBJ2-3	TGTGCCAGCAGCGGGTACCTCGGGAGGGCCACGCAGTATTTT	CASSGYLGRATQYF
.	TRBV20-1	11	.	TRBJ2-3	TGCAGTGCTAGCCGGGGAGATACGCAGTATTTT	CSASRGDTQYF
once	TRBV5-1	15	.	TRBJ2-6	TGCGCCAGCCAAGACAGGTTCTCTGGGGCCAACGTCCTGACTTTC	CASQDRFSGANVLTF
.	TRBV10-3	13	.	TRBJ1-5	TGTGCCATCAGACAGGGAAGCAATCAGCCCCAGCATTTT	CAIRQGSNQPQHF
.	TRBV4-3	14	.	TRBJ1-2	TGCGCCAGCAGCTCAGTGATCGGGGGCTATGGCTACACCTTC	CASSSVIGGYGYTF
.	TRBV7-2	14	.	TRBJ2-7	TGTGCCAGCAGCTTAGCGCTGGGGACTTACGAGCAGTACTTC	CASSLALGTYEQYF
.	TRBV5-4	20	TRBD2	TRBJ2-7	TGTGCCAGCAGCTTGGGCGTGCGGACTAGCGTACCCAGTAGAGCCTACGAGCAGTACTTC	CASSLGVRTSVPSRAYEQYF
.	TRBV27	16	.	TRBJ2-7	TGTGCCAGCAGTTTATCGCGCTTTGGGGGCGGGTACGAGCAGTACTTC	CASSLSRFGGGYEQYF
few	TRBV7-8	14	TRBD1	TRBJ1-1	TGTGCCAGCAGCCTAGGACAGGGTTGGACTGAAGCTTTCTTT	CASSLGQGWTEAFF
.	TRBV27	13	.	TRBJ2-5	TGTGCCAGCGATGCGAGAATTCAAGAGACCCAGTACTTC	CASDARIQETQYF
.	TRBV15	14	.	TRBJ2-5	TGTGCCACCAGCGGCATGGGGGCGGCGGAGACCCAGTACTTC	CATSGMGAAETQYF
.	TRBV28	15	TRBD1	TRBJ2-1	TGTGCCAGCAGTCAAGGGGGCGGACCCTACAATGAGCAGTTCTTC	CASSQGGGPYNEQFF
.	TRBV18	17	TRBD2	TRBJ2-1	TGTGCCAGCTCAATGCGGACTAGCGGGATGGGGATGAATGAGCAGTTCTTC	CASSMRTSGMGMNEQFF
.	TRBV9	19	.	TRBJ2-3	TGTGCCAGCAGCGCCACAGGGTGGACCCTCCCCCGATTCACAGATACGCAGTATTTT	CASSATGWTLPRFTDTQYF
.	TRBV12-1	15	.	TRBJ2-1	TGTGCCAGCAGCCCTAAGCAGGGCACATACAATGAGCAGTTCTTC	CASSPKQGTYNEQFF
.	TRBV6-6	15	TRBD1	TRBJ1-1	TGTGCCAGCAGTACAAGGACAGGGGGGAACACTGAAGCTTTCTTT	CASSTRTGGNTEAFF
once	TRBV9	16	TRBD1	TRBJ2-2	TGTGCCAGCAGCGTTGCAGCAGGGGGAATAACCGGGGAGCTGTTTTTT	CASSVAAGGITGELFF